Below, one TCR beta chain is given with its context. Its target antigen remains unknown. It has no much larger one-base neighbor in the sample; base qualities were not kept. This entry is derived from a study of OX40 agonist ivuxolimab in advanced cancers. At the level of the whole study: The costimulatory receptor OX40 (CD134) was targeted by ivuxolimab, a fully human IgG2 agonistic monoclonal antibody. Intravenous ivuxolimab was administered to patients every 2 weeks at six dose levels: 0.01, 0.1, 0.3, 1.5, 3 and 10 mg/kg. Among the approximately 54 dose-escalation patients, approximately 20 had hepatocellular carcinoma, 15 or so melanoma, 9 renal cell carcinoma and 9 head and neck cancer. In the dose-escalation cohort, roughly 82% of patients were male, and the mean age was around 60 years with a range of 23 to 79. Patients were allowed to have had prior anti-PD-1, anti-PD-L1 or anti-CTLA-4 therapy, and around 37% of the dose-escalation patients had previously received checkpoint inhibitors. Partial responses occurred in three dose-escalation patients: two with cutaneous melanoma and one with hepatocellular carcinoma. Peripheral TCRbeta sequencing aimed to test whether ivuxolimab altered TCR sequence diversity and caused clonal T-cell expansion. The paper covers the monotherapy dose-escalation part of the phase I ivuxolimab trial, which included N = 52 patients.

Genomic DNA was extracted from sorted cells for sequencing of the TCRbeta CDR3 region. TCRbeta CDR3 regions were sequenced using the immunoSEQ Assay. This is the immuneACCESS table as TCRdb keeps it, with only in-frame sequences that have V and J called. A part of the clones is gone; compared with another copy, unresolved V genes explain less than half, and the rest is unexplained. Here the sample has approximately 92,000 clones; roughly 95% occur a single time. The ten largest clonotypes hold around 2% of the sample. Patients with autoimmune disease history or receiving systemic immunosuppression were excluded from the trial. Peripheral blood for TCR sequencing was drawn from every dose cohort at baseline, at cycle 4 day 1 and at cycle 7 day 1. The samples were taken from a phase I, first-in-human, multicenter, open-label dose-escalation trial of ivuxolimab. The trial enrolled adults with locally advanced or metastatic head and neck squamous cell, hepatocellular, melanoma or renal cell carcinoma. Before TCR sequencing, CD4+ T cells and CD8+ T cells from peripheral blood were sorted into separate populations.

The germline V gene specifies SGHAT as CDR1 and FQNNGV as CDR2. V is pared back by 2 bases and J by 3 bases, with 10 bases lying between the germline termini. Measured from the cysteine to the phenylalanine, the CDR3 is 14 residues long. The read is trimmed to its CDR3 DNA, 42 bases read in frame from base 1. Summary of the overall study and its limitations: In the 0.1-3.0 mg/kg groups, partial responders were among the patients with the lowest normalized peripheral clonal expansion, particularly in CD8+ T cells. Which antigens the clonally expanded peripheral T cells were specific for was not determined. After ivuxolimab, expanded clones were on average more numerous among CD8+ T cells than among CD4+ T cells. Low levels of normalized T-cell clonal expansion were also seen in some patients who did not respond. At doses of 0.1 to 3.0 mg/kg, clonal expansion of both CD4+ and CD8+ blood T cells was observed from baseline to week 6.

Here the sequenced sample was CD4+ or CD8+ T cells sorted from blood, taken in a trial of the OX40 agonist ivuxolimab. The chain joins TRBV11-2 to TRBJ1-1, with no confidently assigned D gene. The receptor comes from an adult with an advanced solid tumor such as melanoma, head and neck, liver or kidney cancer. CDR3 protein: CASSLIRLHTEAFF. The nucleotides are TGTGCCAGCAGCTTAATTCGGCTTCACACTGAAGCTTTCTTT.